Below, 25 T cell receptor beta chains from the same sample are listed, as sequenced in a study of CD8 T cells in ankylosing spondylitis. A single record per CDR3 protein comes from TCRdb applying MiXCR to the 5' RACE reads. In the table there are approximately 40,000 distinct CDR3 sequences, 4.5% to 6% of which are singletons. The sample consisted of blood, either unsorted or a sorted T cell fraction (not recorded which). These receptors all stem from a male donor with ankylosing spondylitis or in good health (not recorded which).

This clonotype was counted at least ten times. The CDR3 is CASSESPGRHQPQHF. CDR3 DNA sequence: TGTGCCAGCAGTGAATCGCCGGGAAGGCATCAGCCCCAGCATTTT. The V and J genes are TRBV6-1 and TRBJ1-5; no firm D call. The CDR3 is made up of 15 amino acids. Germline V lookup: CDR1 MNHNS, CDR2 SASEGT. The V and J ends lost 2 bases and 5 bases respectively, with 13 bases between them.

Comments on this clonotype: A much larger clone differs from this one at a single base, so this may be a read error. CDR3 in amino acids: CASRNSAPGNTVYF. The CDR3 DNA reads as TGTGCCAGCAGAAACAGCGCTCCTGGAAACACCGTATATTTT. The chain links TRBV27 to TRBJ1-3; D unresolved. The germline CDR1 and CDR2 sequences are MNHEY and SMNVEV (reference sequence). CDR3 length: 14 amino acids.

This clonotype is a singleton in its sample. The chain recombines TRBV20-1 with TRBJ2-5; 14 nucleotides match TRBD2. The CDR3 is made up of 17 amino acids. V lost 5 bases, J lost 0 bases, and 8 bases stayed unmatched. Germline values: CDR1 DFQATT, CDR2 SNEGSKA (reference sequence). Here the CDR3 DNA reads TGCAGTGCTGACGGACTAGCGGGAGGAGAGTACCAAGAGACCCAGTACTTC. Translation gives CSADGLAGGEYQETQYF.

In this sample, this clonotype turned up many times. J is TRBJ2-7 and V is TRBV4-2, with 9 bases matching TRBD1. The CDR3 consists of 15 residues. Germline V CDR1 and CDR2: LGHNA, YNFKEQ. Unmatched junction bases numbered 9, after V lost 5 bases and J lost 4 bases. The DNA for the CDR3 is TGTGCCAGCAGCGTGACAGGGGGAGAGCGGTACGAGCAGTACTTC. Its protein is CASSVTGGERYEQYF.

This clonotype came up many times. The chain has TRBV5-1 and TRBJ1-3; D call uncertain. V lost 4 bases and J lost 0, with 14 bases in between. From germline, CDR1 is SGHRS and CDR2 YFSETQ. The CDR3 has 16 residues. DNA for the CDR3: TGCGCCAGCAGCACGGGAGATCAGATCTCTGGAAACACCATATATTTT. As protein: CASSTGDQISGNTIYF.

This clonotype was picked up many times. The chain is built from TRBV28 and TRBJ2-7, with TRBD2 matching over 7 bases. This CDR3 has 14 amino acids. Germline CDR1 is MDHEN and CDR2 is SYDVKM. The J segment lost 3 bases and the V segment lost 3 bases, leaving 5 bases of the junction unmatched. For the CDR3, the DNA is TGTGCCAGCAGTTTTGTGGGGGGGAGCTACGAGCAGTACTTC. Protein product: CASSFVGGSYEQYF.

This clonotype has ten or more counts. The chain carries TRBV6-5 and TRBJ1-2; D unresolved. The CDR3 has 15 residues. The ends were cut back, 0 bases at V and 2 bases at J, with 10 bases in the middle. CDR1 is MNHEY and CDR2 is SVGAGI in the germline V gene. CDR3 amino acids: CASSYSIGQNYGYTF. The CDR3 bases are TGTGCCAGCAGTTACTCGATTGGGCAGAACTATGGCTACACCTTC.

This clonotype was counted ten times or more. The J gene is TRBJ1-5, the V gene TRBV27; weak D call: TRBD1 (6 bases). Trimming took off 3 bases at V and 6 bases at J, with 12 bases between the two ends. Germline V gene lookup returns CDR1 MNHEY and CDR2 SMNVEV (reference sequence). The CDR3 consists of 14 residues. For the CDR3, the DNA is TGTGCCAGCAGTTTGAGGGCAGGGGTTCAGCCCCAGCATTTT. This codes for CASSLRAGVQPQHF.

This clonotype was observed many times. The rearrangement joins TRBV20-1 to TRBJ1-6, with 8 positions matching TRBD1. After removal of 3 bases from V and 6 bases from J, the junction contained 13 bases not matched to a gene. The CDR3 contains 17 residues. Germline values: CDR1 DFQATT, CDR2 SNEGSKA (reference sequence). The CDR3 DNA follows: TGCAGTGCTAGTAGGGGACAGGTTTTCGGGGTTAATTCACCCCTCCACTTT. Amino acid sequence: CSASRGQVFGVNSPLHF.

This clonotype was observed many times. This chain uses TRBV5-1 with TRBJ2-5; D is undetermined. Trimming took 7 bases from V and 1 from J, leaving 14 bases between them. The CDR3 loop spans 14 amino acids. Per the germline V gene, CDR1 is SGHRS and CDR2 is YFSETQ. In DNA, the CDR3 is TGCGCCAGCTCCCTCTCGGCAGCCCAAGAGACCCAGTACTTC. Amino acid sequence: CASSLSAAQETQYF.

This clonotype was detected ten times or more. The CDR3 coding sequence is TGCGCCAGCAGCTTGGAGGCGGGGGGCCTTTACTACAATGAGCAGTTCTTC. Its translation is CASSLEAGGLYYNEQFF. This rearrangement joins TRBV5-1 to TRBJ2-1; 8 nucleotides match TRBD2. CDR3 length: 17 amino acids. After removal of 0 bases from V and 3 bases from J, the junction contained 8 bases not matched to a gene. Per germline, CDR1 SGHRS and CDR2 YFSETQ.

This clonotype was seen many times. V gene TRBV7-8 combines with J gene TRBJ1-5; 8 nucleotides align to TRBD1. V gave up 4 bases and J gave up 6 bases; unmatched junction bases: 5. Looked up from germline, CDR1 is SGHVS and CDR2 is FQNEAQ. The CDR3 covers 14 residues. The CDR3 is CASSSGQGSQPQHF. The CDR3 DNA reads as TGTGCCAGCAGCTCCGGACAGGGAAGTCAGCCCCAGCATTTT. The entire variable domain, with the rest obtained from reference TRBV7-8 and TRBJ1-5, is as follows: GAGVSQSPRYKVAKRGQDVALRCDPISGHVSLFWYQQALGQGPEFLTYFQNEAQLDKSGLPSDRFFAERPEGSVSTLKIQRTQQEDSAVYLCASSSGQGSQPQHFGDGTRLSIL.

The rearrangement uses TRBV6-1 and TRBJ1-5; possible D gene TRBD1, 5 bases. The germline V gene has CDR1 MNHNS and CDR2 SASEGT. V lost 3 bases and J 3 bases, leaving 9 bases between the germline ends. CDR3 length: 14 amino acids. The CDR3 is CASSEQGNNQPQHF. In DNA form, the CDR3 reads TGTGCCAGCAGTGAGCAGGGAAACAATCAGCCCCAGCATTTT.

Ten or more counts support this clonotype. This chain links TRBV29-1 with TRBJ2-7; perhaps TRBD2 as D (6 bases). The CDR3 totals 12 residues. Germline V CDR1 and CDR2: SQVTM, ANQGSEA. Trimming cost V 7 bases and J 6 bases, with 16 bases left between them. This chain's CDR3 is CSARDSAREQYF. CDR3 nucleotides: TGCAGCGCCCGGGACTCCGCTCGCGAGCAGTACTTC.

In this sample, this clonotype turned up many times. The chain joins TRBV7-9 to TRBJ2-3; D remains ambiguous. Germline V gene data show CDR1 as SEHNR and CDR2 as FQNEAQ (reference sequence). Trimming removed 3 bases at V and 0 bases at J, with 16 bases between. This CDR3 spans 17 amino acids. The CDR3 nucleotides read TGTGCCAGCAGCTTTCTGGACGCACCTTCTAGCACAGATACGCAGTATTTT. Translating gives CASSFLDAPSSTDTQYF.

Turning to this clonotype: This may stem from a read error, because a much larger clone lies one nucleotide away. This chain connects TRBV20-1 to TRBJ1-1; a possible D gene is TRBD1 (5 bases). V lost 4 bases to trimming and J lost 8 bases, with 8 bases between them. This CDR3 comprises 10 residues. Germline V gives CDR1 DFQATT, CDR2 SNEGSKA (reference sequence). As DNA, the CDR3 is TGCAGTGCTAAACAGGAGGAAGCTTTCTTT. Its protein product is CSAKQEEAFF.

This clonotype appeared many times. V gene TRBV29-1 combines with J gene TRBJ2-3; 7 bases map to TRBD1. This CDR3 is 14 amino acids long. The germline gives CDR1 SQVTM, CDR2 ANQGSEA. Trimming at V came to 0 bases and at J to 2 bases, leaving 2 bases not matched to a gene. The CDR3 region has the DNA TGCAGCGTTGAAGACAGGGGGACCACAGATACGCAGTATTTT. It translates to CSVEDRGTTDTQYF.

This clonotype was seen at least ten times. The V call is TRBV7-2, the J call TRBJ1-5, with D possibly matching TRBD1 (6 bases). There are 13 residues in the CDR3. Trimming stripped 3 bases from V and 7 bases from J, with 10 bases between. Germline V lookup: CDR1 SGHTA, CDR2 FQGNSA. DNA of the CDR3: TGTGCCAGCAGCTTGACAGGTGTCCAGCCCCAGCATTTT. Translated, it gives CASSLTGVQPQHF.

The sample holds a few counts of this clonotype. The rearrangement joins TRBV7-2 to TRBJ1-1; D may be TRBD1 (6 bases). The V gene's germline CDR1 is SGHTA and CDR2 FQGNSA. V lost 10 bases to trimming and J lost 5 bases, with 17 bases between them. This CDR3 is 13 amino acids long. The DNA of the CDR3 is TGTGCCAACAAGGGGGTGGGGTGGACTGAAGCTTTCTTT. Translating gives CANKGVGWTEAFF. Drawing the rest from reference TRBV7-2 and TRBJ1-1, the complete variable domain is GAGVSQSPSNKVTEKGKDVELRCDPISGHTALYWYRQSLGQGLEFLIYFQGNSAPDKSGLPSDRFSAERTGGSVSTLTIQRTQQEDSAVYLCANKGVGWTEAFFGQGTRLTVV.

Many counts were recorded for this clonotype. This chain uses TRBV4-2 with TRBJ2-7; D may match TRBD1 or TRBD2 (5 bases each). CDR1 is LGHNA, CDR2 YNFKEQ, per germline. The V gene lost 4 bases and the J gene lost 3 bases, with 10 bases spanning the gap. This CDR3 is built from 13 residues. CDR3 sequence reads: CASSPGDGYEQYF. The CDR3 coding sequence is TGTGCCAGCAGCCCCGGGGACGGCTACGAGCAGTACTTC.

This clonotype was counted ten times or more. V usage is TRBV5-1 and J usage is TRBJ2-1, with 15 bases identical to TRBD2. CDR1 SGHRS and CDR2 YFSETQ come from the germline V gene. The CDR3 consists of 14 residues. The V segment lost 7 bases and the J segment 8 bases; nucleotides outside the gene matches: 4. The CDR3 region is CASGTSGRLDEQFF. Here the CDR3 DNA reads TGCGCCAGCGGGACTAGCGGGAGGTTGGATGAGCAGTTCTTC.

This clonotype was recorded at least ten times. The chain links TRBV24-1 to TRBJ2-1; the match to TRBD1 covers 7 bases. The trim removed 3 bases at V and 0 bases at J, leaving 7 bases unmatched. The length of the CDR3 is 17 residues. Germline loops: CDR1 KGHDR, CDR2 SFDVKD. The CDR3 coding sequence is TGTGCCACCAGTGATCAAACCAGGGGGTACTCCTACAATGAGCAGTTCTTC. Translation: CATSDQTRGYSYNEQFF.

Remarks on this clonotype: This sequence may be a read error, since a much larger clone differs from it by one base. The chain carries TRBV4-2 and TRBJ2-7; D is undetermined. Germline values: CDR1 LGHNA, CDR2 YNFKEQ. The V end was cut by 4 bases, the J end by 6 bases, with 13 bases between. The CDR3 sequence is 13 residues long. CDR3 sequence reads: CASSPTIPCEQYF. The CDR3 nucleotides are TGTGCCAGCAGCCCTACAATCCCCTGCGAGCAGTACTTC.

This clonotype has at least ten counts. This chain joins TRBV18 and TRBJ2-7; 7 nucleotides line up with TRBD2. The germline CDR1 and CDR2 sequences are KGHSH and LQKENI. The V and J ends lost 4 bases and 3 bases, in that order; junction bases with no gene match: 12. This CDR3 contains 16 residues. Written as DNA, the CDR3 is TGTGCCAGCTCACTAGGCCCCGCGGGAGCGAGCTACGAGCAGTACTTC. It encodes CASSLGPAGASYEQYF.

This clonotype was detected ten times or more. J is TRBJ2-5 and V is TRBV20-1; 8 bases are a match to TRBD1. Germline CDR1 is DFQATT and CDR2 is SNEGSKA (reference sequence). The CDR3 loop spans 15 amino acids. V was pared by 7 bases and J by 4 bases, with 14 bases of the junction left unmatched. This CDR3 is CSVGTGLIRGETQYF. The CDR3 DNA sequence: TGCAGTGTGGGGACAGGACTAATTAGAGGAGAGACCCAGTACTTC.